This T cell receptor (beta chain) comes out of a study of HIV-infected patients and healthy controls. Reverse transcription used 500 to 550 ng RNA and constant-region primers for alpha and beta. Alpha and beta chain libraries were made separately by chain-specific third strand synthesis with multiplexing indices. TCRdb passed the 5' RACE reads through MiXCR, listing each CDR3 protein once. This table holds under 10,000 distinct CDR3 sequences, 8.4% found once. Follow-up blood was drawn about 14 weeks, roughly three months, after antiretroviral therapy began. No cell fractionation was done, so the repertoire covers all unsorted peripheral blood T cells. From germline, CDR1 is SGHAT and CDR2 FQNNGV. The CDR3 is 13 amino acids. After removal of 7 bases from V and 3 bases from J, the junction contained 4 bases not matched to a gene.

The source is an adult with HIV infection. The sample here was blood, taken during antiretroviral therapy. This sequence joins TRBV11-2 and TRBJ2-7; TRBD1 aligns across 9 bases. The CDR3 region is CASKQGAHYEQYF. The CDR3 region has the DNA TGTGCCAGCAAACAGGGGGCTCACTACGAGCAGTACTTC.